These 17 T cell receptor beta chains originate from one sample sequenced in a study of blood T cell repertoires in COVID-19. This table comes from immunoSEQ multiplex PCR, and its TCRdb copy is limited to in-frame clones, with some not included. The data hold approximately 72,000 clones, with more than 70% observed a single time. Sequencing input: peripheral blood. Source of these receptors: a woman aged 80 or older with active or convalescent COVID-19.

The CDR3 protein is CASSYARVNEQYF. The CDR3 DNA is TGTGCCAGCAGTTACGCCAGGGTAAACGAGCAGTACTTC. This chain uses TRBV6-5 with TRBJ2-7; perhaps TRBD1 as D (5 bases). This CDR3 spans 13 amino acids. V lost 2 bases, J lost 5 bases, and 10 bases lay in between. Germline V gene data show CDR1 as MNHEY and CDR2 as SVGAGI.

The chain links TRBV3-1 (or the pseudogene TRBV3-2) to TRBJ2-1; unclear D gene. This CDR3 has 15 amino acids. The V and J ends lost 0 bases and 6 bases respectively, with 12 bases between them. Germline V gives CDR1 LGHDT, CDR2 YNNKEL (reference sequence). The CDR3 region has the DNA TGTGCCAGCAGCCAAGATATCAGGTCCGTCAATGAGCAGTTCTTC. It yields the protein CASSQDIRSVNEQFF.

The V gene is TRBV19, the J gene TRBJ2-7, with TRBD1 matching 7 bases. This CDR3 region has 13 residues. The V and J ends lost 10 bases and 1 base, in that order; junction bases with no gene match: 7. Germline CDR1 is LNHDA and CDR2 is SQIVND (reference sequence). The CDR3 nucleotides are TGTGCCACCCTCGACAGGGCATCCTACGAGCAGTACTTC. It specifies CATLDRASYEQYF. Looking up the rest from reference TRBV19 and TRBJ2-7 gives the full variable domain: DGGITQSPKYLFRKEGQNVTLSCEQNLNHDAMYWYRQDPGQGLRLIYYSQIVNDFQKGDIAEGYSVSREKKESFPLTVTSAQKNPTAFYLCATLDRASYEQYFGPGTRLTVT.

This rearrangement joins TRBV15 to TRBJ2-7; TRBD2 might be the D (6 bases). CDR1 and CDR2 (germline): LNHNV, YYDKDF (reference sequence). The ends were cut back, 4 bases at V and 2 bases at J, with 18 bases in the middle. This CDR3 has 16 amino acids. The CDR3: CATSKGQGGVTYEQYF. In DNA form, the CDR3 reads TGTGCCACCAGCAAAGGGCAGGGAGGAGTTACCTACGAGCAGTACTTC.

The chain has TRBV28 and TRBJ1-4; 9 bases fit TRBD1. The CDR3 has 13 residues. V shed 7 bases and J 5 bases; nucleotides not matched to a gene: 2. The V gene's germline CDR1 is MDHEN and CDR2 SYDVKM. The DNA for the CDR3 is TGTGCCAGCACGACAGGGGGAAATGAAAAACTGTTTTTT. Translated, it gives CASTTGGNEKLFF.

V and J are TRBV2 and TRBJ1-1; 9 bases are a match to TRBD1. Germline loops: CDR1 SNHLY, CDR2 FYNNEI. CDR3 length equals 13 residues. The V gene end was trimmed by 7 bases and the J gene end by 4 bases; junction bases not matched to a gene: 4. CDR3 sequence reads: CASTEDRGTEAFF. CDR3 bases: TGTGCCAGCACGGAGGACAGGGGCACTGAAGCTTTCTTT.

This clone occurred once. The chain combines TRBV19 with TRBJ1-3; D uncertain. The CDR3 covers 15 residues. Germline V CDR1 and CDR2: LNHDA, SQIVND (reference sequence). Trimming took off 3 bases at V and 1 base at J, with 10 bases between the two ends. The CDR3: CASSIGRESGNTIYF. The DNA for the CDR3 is TGTGCCAGTAGTATCGGACGGGAGTCTGGAAACACCATATATTTT.

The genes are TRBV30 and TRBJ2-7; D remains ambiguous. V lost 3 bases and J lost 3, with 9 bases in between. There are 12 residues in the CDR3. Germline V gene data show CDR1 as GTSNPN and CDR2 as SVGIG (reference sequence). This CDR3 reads CAWSRVVYEQYF. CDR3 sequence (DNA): TGTGCCTGGAGCCGGGTGGTCTACGAGCAGTACTTC.

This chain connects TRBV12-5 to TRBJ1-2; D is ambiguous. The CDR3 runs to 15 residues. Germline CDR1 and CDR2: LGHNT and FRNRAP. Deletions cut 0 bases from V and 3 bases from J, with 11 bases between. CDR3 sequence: CASGLVQGGDYGYTF. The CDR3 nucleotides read TGTGCTAGTGGTTTGGTACAAGGCGGTGACTATGGCTACACCTTC.

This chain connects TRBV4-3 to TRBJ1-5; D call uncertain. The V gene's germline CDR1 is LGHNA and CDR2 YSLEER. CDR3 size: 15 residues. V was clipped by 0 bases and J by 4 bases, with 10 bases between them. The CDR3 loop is CASSQDKRFNQPQHF. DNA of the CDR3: TGCGCCAGCAGCCAAGATAAGAGGTTTAATCAGCCCCAGCATTTT.

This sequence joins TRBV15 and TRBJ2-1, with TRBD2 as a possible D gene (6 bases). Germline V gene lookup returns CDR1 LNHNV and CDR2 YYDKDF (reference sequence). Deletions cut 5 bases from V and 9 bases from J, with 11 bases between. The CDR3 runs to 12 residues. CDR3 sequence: CATSQDYVEQFF. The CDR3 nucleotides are TGTGCCACCAGCCAGGACTACGTTGAGCAGTTCTTC.

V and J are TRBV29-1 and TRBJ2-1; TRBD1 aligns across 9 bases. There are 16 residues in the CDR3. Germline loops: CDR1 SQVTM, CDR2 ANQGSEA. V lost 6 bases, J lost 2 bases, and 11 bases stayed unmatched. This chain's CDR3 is CSVRGGRTGAYNEQFF. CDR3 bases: TGCAGCGTCCGTGGGGGGAGGACAGGGGCCTACAATGAGCAGTTCTTC.

CDR3 region: CASSDGTGTDQPQHF. As DNA, the CDR3 is TGTGCCAGCAGCGACGGGACAGGGACAGACCAGCCCCAGCATTTT. The chain couples TRBV9 to TRBJ1-5, with 9 bases fitting TRBD1. CDR3 length: 15 residues. Germline V gene sequence: CDR1 SGDLS, CDR2 YYNGEE. V lost 3 bases and J lost 7; bases outside the gene matches: 8.

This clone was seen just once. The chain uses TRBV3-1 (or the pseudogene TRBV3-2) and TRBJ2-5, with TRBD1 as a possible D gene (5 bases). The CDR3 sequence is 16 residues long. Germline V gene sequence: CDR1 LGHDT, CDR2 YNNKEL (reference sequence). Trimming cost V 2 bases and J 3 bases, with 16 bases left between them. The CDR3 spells CASSQPYDLREETQYF. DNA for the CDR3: TGTGCCAGCAGCCAACCCTACGACCTCAGGGAAGAGACCCAGTACTTC.

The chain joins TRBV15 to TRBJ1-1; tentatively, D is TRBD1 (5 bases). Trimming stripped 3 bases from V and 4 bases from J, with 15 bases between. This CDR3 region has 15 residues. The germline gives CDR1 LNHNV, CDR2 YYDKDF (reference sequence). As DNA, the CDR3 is TGTGCCACCAGCAGGGGGGAAGGGAGGCCCACTGAAGCTTTCTTT. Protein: CATSRGEGRPTEAFF.

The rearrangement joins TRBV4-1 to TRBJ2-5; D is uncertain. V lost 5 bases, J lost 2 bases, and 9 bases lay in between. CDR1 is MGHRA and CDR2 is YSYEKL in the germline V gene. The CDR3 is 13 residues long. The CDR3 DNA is TGCGCCAGCAGCTTCACAGTACAAGAGACCCAGTACTTC. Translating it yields CASSFTVQETQYF.

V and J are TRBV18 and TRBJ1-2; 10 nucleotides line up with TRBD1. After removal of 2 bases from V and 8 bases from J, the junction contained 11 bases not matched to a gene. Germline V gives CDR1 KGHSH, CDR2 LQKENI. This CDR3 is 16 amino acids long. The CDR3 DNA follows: TGTGCCAGCTCACCAACGACCGGGACAGGGGAGAAGGGCTACACCTTC. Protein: CASSPTTGTGEKGYTF. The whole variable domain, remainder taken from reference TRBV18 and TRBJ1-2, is NAGVMQNPRHLVRRRGQEARLRCSPMKGHSHVYWYRQLPEEGLKFMVYLQKENIIDESGMPKERFSAEFPKEGPSILRIQQVVRGDSAAYFCASSPTTGTGEKGYTFGSGTRLTVV.